This T cell receptor beta chain emerged from a study of Graves' ophthalmopathy and Graves' hyperthyroidism. Overall study context: Peripheral blood sampling occurred at initial diagnosis, before any treatment. Study-wide findings and caveats: Detected in blood as well were most expanded thyroid clonotypes with frequency above 0.001.

Germline V CDR1 and CDR2: WSHSY, SAAADI. The CDR3 has 15 amino acids. Trimming cost V 3 bases and J 4 bases, with 15 bases left between them. CDR3 regions of TCR beta were amplified from RNA transcripts. Amplification began with first-round RT-PCR using HTBI primers, then second-round multiplex PCR was performed. TCRdb fed the multiplex PCR reads into MiXCR, producing one record per CDR3 protein. Of 650,000 to 800,000 distinct CDR3 sequences listed, over 40% were seen once; the top ten hold 3.3%. There are many counts of this clonotype. The antigen is not known. As diagnostic evidence, clinical symptoms, serum thyroxine, TRAb, thyroid ultrasound and orbital computed tomography were relied upon. The source of the PBMCs was over 8.5 ml of fresh peripheral blood.

Sequences were obtained from peripheral blood. This rearrangement joins TRBV10-2 to TRBJ1-2, with D perhaps matching TRBD1 (5 bases). This TCR was recovered from an adult man with Graves' ophthalmopathy. CDR3 sequence reads: CASSDPSPGGYGYTF. The CDR3, as DNA: TGCGCCAGCAGTGACCCCTCCCCGGGGGGCTATGGCTACACCTTC.